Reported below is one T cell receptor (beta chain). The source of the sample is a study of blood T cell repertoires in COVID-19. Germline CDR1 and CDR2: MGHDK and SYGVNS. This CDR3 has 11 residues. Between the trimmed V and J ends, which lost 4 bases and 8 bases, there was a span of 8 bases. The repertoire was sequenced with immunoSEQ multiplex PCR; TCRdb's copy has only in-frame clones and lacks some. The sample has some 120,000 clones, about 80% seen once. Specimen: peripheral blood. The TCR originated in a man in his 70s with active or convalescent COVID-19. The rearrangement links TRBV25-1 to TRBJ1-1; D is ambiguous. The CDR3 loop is CASSARGEAFF. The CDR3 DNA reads TGTGCCAGCAGTGCGCGCGGGGAAGCTTTCTTT.